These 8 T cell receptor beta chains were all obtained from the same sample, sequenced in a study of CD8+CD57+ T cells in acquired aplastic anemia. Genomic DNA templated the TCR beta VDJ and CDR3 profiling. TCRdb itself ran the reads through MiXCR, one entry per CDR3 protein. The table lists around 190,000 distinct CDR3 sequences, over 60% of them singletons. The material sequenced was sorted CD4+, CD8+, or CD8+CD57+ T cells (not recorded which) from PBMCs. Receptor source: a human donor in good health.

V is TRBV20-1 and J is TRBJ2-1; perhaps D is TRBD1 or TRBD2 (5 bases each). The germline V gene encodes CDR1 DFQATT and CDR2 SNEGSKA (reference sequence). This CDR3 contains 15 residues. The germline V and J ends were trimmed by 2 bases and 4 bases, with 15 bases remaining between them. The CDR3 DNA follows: TGCAGTGCTAGATCCCCCCGGGACCCTTACAATGAGCAGTTCTTC. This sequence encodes CSARSPRDPYNEQFF.

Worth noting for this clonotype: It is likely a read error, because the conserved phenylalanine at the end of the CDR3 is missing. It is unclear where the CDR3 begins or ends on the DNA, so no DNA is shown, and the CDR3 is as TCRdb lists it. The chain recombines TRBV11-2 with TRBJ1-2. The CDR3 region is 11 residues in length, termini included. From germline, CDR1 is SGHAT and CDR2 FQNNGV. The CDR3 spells CASSKIRAYSY.

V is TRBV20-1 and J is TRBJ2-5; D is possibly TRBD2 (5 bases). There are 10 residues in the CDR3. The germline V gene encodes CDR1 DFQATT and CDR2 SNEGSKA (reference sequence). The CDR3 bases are TGCAGCGGGGACCAAGAGACCCAGTACTTC. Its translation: CSGDQETQYF.

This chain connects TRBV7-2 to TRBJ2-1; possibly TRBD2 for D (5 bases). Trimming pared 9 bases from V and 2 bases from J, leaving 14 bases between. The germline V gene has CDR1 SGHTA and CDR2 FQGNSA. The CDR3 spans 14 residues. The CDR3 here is CASSVGGPYNEQFF. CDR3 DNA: TGTGCCAGTAGTGTGGGCGGGCCCTACAATGAGCAGTTCTTC.

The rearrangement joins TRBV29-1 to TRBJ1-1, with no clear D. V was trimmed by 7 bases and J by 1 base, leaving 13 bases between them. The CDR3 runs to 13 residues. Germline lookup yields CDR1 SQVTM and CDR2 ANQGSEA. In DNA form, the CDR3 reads TGCAGCGCTATGGACGCCTCGAACACTGAAGCTTTCTTT. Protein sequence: CSAMDASNTEAFF. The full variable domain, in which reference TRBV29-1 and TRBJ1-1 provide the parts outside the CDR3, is SAVISQKPSRDICQRGTSLTIQCQVDSQVTMMFWYRQQPGQSLTLIATANQGSEATYESGFVIDKFPISRPNLTFSTLTVSNMSPEDSSIYLCSAMDASNTEAFFGQGTRLTVV.

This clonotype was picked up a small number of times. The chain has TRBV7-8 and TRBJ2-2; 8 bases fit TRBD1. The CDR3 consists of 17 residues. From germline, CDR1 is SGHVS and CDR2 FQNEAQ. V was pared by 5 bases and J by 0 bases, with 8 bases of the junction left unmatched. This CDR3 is CASSTGTGHANTGELFF. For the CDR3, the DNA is TGTGCCAGCAGCACGGGGACAGGCCACGCGAACACCGGGGAGCTGTTTTTT.

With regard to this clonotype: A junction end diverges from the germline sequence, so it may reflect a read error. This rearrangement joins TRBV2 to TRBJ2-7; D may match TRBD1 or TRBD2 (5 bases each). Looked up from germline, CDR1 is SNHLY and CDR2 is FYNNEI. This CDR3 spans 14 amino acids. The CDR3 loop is CASSGGTVGYEQYF. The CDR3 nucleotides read TGCGCCAGCAGTGGGGGAACAGTGGGCTACGAGCAGTACTTC.

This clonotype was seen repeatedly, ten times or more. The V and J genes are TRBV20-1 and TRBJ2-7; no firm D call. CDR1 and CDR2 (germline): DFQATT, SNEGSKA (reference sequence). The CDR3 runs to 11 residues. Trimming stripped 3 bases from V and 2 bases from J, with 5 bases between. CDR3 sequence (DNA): TGCAGTGCTAGTGGCACCTACGAGCAGTACTTC. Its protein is CSASGTYEQYF.